This T cell receptor (beta chain) was sequenced during a study of identical twins' blood T cells. Study processing details: Each donor had about 100,000 to nearly 550,000 clonotypes. TCRdb re-derived calls from the 5' RACE reads in MiXCR, one entry per CDR3 protein. TCRdb assigned the V and J calls; the authors' analysis was not used. The table has about 370,000 distinct CDR3 sequences, roughly 30% seen once. This clonotype was detected a few times. Its cognate antigen is unknown. Donors were six healthy women in three monozygous twin pairs. General study points: Shared CDR3 clonotype counts between two donors mainly tracked the product of their cloneset sizes, twins included. Abundant TCRbeta CDR3s overlapped more between twins than with unrelated donors.

Looked up from germline, CDR1 is DFQATT and CDR2 is SNEGSKA (reference sequence). Trimming removed 4 bases at V and 1 base at J, with 13 bases between. The length of the CDR3 is 15 residues. The chain combines TRBV20-1 with TRBJ2-2, with D unresolved. The receptor comes from a woman aged 18-49 years in good health. Sequencing was performed on PBMCs. DNA of the CDR3: TGCAGTGCTACCGCCCAATCGGGGAACACCGGGGAGCTGTTTTTT. Translated, it gives CSATAQSGNTGELFF.